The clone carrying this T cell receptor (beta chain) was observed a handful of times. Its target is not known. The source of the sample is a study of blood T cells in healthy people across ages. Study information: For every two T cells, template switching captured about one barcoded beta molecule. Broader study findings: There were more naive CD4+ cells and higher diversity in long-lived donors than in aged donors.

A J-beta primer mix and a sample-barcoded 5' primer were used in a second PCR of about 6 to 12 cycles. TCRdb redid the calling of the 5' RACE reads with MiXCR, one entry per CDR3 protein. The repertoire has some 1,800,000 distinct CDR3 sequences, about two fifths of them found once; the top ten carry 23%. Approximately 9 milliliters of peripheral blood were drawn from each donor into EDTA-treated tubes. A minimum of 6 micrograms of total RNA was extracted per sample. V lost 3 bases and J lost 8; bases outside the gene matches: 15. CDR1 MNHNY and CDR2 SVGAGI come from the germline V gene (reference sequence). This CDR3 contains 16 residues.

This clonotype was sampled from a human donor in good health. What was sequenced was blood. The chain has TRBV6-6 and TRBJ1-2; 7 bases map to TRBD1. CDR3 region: CASSYAPGPGGKGYTF. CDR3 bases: TGTGCCAGCAGTTATGCCCCCGGTCCAGGGGGTAAGGGCTACACCTTC.